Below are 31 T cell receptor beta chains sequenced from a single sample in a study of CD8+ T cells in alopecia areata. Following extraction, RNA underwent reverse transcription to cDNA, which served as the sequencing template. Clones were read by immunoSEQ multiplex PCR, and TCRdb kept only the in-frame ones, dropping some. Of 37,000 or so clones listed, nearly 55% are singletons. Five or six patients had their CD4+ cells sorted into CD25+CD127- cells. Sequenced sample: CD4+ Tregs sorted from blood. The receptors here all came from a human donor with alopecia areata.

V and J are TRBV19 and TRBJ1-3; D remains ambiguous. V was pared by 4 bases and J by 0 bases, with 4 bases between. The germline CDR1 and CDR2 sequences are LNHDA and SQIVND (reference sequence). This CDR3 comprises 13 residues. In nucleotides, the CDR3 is TGTGCCAGTAGTAGGTCCTCTGGAAACACCATATATTTT. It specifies CASSRSSGNTIYF.

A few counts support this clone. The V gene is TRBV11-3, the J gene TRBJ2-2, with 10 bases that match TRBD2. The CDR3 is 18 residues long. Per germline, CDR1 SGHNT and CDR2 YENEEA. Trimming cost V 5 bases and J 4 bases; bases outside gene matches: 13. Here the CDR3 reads CASSATSIAGGFTGELFF. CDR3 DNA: TGTGCCAGCAGCGCTACTTCTATAGCGGGGGGTTTCACCGGGGAGCTGTTTTTT.

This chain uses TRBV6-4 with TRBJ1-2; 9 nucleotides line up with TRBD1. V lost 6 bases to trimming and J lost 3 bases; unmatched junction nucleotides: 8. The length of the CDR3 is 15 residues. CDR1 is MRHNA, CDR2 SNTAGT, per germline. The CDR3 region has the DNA TGTGCCAGCAGACCCCGGGACAGGGAAGACTATGGCTACACCTTC. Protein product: CASRPRDREDYGYTF.

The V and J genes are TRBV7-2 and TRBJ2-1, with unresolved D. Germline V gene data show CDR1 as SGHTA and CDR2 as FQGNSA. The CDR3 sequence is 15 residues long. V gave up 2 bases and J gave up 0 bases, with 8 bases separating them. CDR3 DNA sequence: TGTGCCAGCAGCTTATCTCCTGACTCCTACAATGAGCAGTTCTTC. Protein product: CASSLSPDSYNEQFF.

CDR3 nucleotide sequence: TGTGCCAGCTCACCAGGAGTCAGCAGCTTCGGCAATCAGCCCCAGCATTTT. It is translated as CASSPGVSSFGNQPQHF. J is TRBJ1-5 and V is TRBV18; D is uncertain. Germline loops: CDR1 KGHSH, CDR2 LQKENI. The ends were cut back, 2 bases at V and 2 bases at J, with 16 bases in the middle. The CDR3 runs 17 residues.

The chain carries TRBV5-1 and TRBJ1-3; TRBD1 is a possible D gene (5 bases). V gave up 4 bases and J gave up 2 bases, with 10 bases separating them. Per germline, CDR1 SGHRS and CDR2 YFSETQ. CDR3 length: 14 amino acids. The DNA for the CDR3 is TGCGCCAGCAGCCAGGGTGAGGCTGGAAACACCATATATTTT. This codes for CASSQGEAGNTIYF.

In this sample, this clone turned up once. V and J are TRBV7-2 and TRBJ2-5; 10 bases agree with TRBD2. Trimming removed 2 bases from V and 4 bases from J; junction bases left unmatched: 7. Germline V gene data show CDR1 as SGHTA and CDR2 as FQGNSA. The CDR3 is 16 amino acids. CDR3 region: CASSLFSGRARETQYF. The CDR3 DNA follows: TGTGCCAGCAGCTTATTCAGCGGGAGGGCTCGAGAGACCCAGTACTTC.

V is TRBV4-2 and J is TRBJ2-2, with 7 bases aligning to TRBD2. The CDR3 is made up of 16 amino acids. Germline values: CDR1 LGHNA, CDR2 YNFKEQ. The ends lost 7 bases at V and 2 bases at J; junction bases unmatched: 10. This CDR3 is CASKPTGTINTGELFF. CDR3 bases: TGTGCCAGCAAGCCAACCGGGACTATAAACACCGGGGAGCTGTTTTTT.

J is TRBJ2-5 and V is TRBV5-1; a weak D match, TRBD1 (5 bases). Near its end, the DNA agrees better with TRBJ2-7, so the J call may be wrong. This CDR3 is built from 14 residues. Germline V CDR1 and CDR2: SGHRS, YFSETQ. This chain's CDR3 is CASSSGRVRYEQYF. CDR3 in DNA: TGCGCCAGCAGCTCCGGCAGGGTGAGATACGAGCAGTACTTC.

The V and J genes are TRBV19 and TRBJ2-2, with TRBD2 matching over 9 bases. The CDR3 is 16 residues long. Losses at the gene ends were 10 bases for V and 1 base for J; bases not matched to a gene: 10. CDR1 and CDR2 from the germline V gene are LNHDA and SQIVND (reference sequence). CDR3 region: CATRASGVGNTGELFF. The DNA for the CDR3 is TGTGCCACGAGGGCTAGCGGGGTCGGGAACACCGGGGAGCTGTTTTTT.

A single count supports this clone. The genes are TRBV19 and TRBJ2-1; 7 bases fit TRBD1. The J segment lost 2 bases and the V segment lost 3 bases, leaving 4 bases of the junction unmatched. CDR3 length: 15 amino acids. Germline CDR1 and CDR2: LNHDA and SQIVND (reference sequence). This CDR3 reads CASSISTGAYNEQFF. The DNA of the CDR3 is TGTGCCAGTAGTATCAGTACAGGGGCCTACAATGAGCAGTTCTTC.

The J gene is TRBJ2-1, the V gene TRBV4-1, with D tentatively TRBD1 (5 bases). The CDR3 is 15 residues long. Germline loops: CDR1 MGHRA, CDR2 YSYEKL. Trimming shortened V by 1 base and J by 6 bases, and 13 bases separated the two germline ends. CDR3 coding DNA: TGCGCCAGCAGCCAAGTTTGGCAGGGAACCAATGAGCAGTTCTTC. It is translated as CASSQVWQGTNEQFF.

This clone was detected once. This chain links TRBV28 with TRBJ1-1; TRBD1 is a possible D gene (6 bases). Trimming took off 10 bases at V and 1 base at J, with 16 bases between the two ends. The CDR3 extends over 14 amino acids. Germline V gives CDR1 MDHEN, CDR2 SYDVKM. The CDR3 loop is CATSDSTGNTEAFF. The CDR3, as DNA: TGTGCCACCTCAGACTCGACAGGGAACACTGAAGCTTTCTTT. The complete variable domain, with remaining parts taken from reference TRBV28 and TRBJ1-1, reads DVKVTQSSRYLVKRTGEKVFLECVQDMDHENMFWYRQDPGLGLRLIYFSYDVKMKEKGDIPEGYSVSREKKERFSLILESASTNQTSMYLCATSDSTGNTEAFFGQGTRLTVV.

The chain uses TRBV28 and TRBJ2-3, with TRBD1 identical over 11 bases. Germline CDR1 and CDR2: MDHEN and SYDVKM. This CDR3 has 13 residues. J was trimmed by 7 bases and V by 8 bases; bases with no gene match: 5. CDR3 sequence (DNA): TGTGCCAGCCGGGACAGGGGGAGGAATACGCAGTATTTT. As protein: CASRDRGRNTQYF.

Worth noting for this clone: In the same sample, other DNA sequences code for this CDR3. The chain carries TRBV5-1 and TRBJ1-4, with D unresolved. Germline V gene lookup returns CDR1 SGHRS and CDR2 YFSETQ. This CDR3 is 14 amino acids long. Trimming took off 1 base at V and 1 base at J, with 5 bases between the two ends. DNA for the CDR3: TGCGCCAGCAGCTTGAGCGGAACTAATGAAAAACTGTTTTTT. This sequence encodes CASSLSGTNEKLFF. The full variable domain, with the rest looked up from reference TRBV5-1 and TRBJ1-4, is KAGVTQTPRYLIKTRGQQVTLSCSPISGHRSVSWYQQTPGQGLQFLFEYFSETQRNKGNFPGRFSGRQFSNSRSEMNVSTLELGDSALYLCASSLSGTNEKLFFGSGTQLSVL.

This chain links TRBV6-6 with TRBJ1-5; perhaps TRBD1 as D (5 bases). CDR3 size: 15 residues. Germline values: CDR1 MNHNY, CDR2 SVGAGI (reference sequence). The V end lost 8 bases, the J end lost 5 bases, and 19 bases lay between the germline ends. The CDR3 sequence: CASAPGLGYDQPQHF. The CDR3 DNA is TGTGCCAGCGCACCGGGACTCGGGTACGATCAGCCCCAGCATTTT.

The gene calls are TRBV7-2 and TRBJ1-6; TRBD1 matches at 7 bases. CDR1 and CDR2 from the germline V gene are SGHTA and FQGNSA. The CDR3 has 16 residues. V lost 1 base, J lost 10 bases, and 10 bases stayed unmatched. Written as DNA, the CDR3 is TGTGCCAGCAGCTTAGGGATGACAGGGAGTGGCTCACCCCTCCACTTT. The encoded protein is CASSLGMTGSGSPLHF.

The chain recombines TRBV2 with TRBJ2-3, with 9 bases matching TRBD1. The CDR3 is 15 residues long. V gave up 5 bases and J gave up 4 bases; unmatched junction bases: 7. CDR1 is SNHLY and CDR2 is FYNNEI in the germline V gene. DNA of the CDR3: TGTGCCAGCAGTCCCCCGGGACAGGGACCAGATACGCAGTATTTT. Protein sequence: CASSPPGQGPDTQYF.

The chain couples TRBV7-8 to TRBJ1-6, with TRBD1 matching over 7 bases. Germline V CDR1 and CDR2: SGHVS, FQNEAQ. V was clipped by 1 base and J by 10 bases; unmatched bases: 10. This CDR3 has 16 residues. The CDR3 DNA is TGTGCCAGCAGCTTAGGGATGACAGGGAGTGGCTCACCCCTCCACTTT. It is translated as CASSLGMTGSGSPLHF.

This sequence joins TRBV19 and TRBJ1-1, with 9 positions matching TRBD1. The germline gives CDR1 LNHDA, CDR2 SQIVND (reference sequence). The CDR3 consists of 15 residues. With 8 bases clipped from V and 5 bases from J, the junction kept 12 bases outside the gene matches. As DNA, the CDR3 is TGTGCCAGTCGGGACAGGGTCCGGTTGTTAACTGAAGCTTTCTTT. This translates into CASRDRVRLLTEAFF.

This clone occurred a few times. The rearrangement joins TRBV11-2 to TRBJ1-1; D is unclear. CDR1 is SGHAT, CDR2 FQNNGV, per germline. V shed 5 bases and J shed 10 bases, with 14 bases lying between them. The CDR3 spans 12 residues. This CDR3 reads CASSPPPGAAFF. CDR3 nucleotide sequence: TGTGCCAGCAGCCCACCCCCCGGAGCAGCTTTCTTT.

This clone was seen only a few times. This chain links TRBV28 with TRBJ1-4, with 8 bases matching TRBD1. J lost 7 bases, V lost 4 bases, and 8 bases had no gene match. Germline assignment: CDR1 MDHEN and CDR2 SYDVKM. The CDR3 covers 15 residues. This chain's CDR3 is CASSSSRGLGEKLFF. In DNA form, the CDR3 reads TGTGCCAGCAGTTCGAGCAGGGGGCTTGGTGAAAAACTGTTTTTT.

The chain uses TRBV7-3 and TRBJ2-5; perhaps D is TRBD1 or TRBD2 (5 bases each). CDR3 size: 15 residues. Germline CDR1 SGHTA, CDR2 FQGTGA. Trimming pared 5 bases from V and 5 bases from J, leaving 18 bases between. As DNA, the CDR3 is TGTGCCAGCAGCCGCACCGGGACCGCACAGGAGACCCAGTACTTC. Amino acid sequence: CASSRTGTAQETQYF.

CDR3 protein: CASSLEHSNQPQHF. In DNA, the CDR3 is TGCGCCAGCAGCTTGGAACATAGCAATCAGCCCCAGCATTTT. J is TRBJ1-5 and V is TRBV5-1; no clear D gene. Looked up from germline, CDR1 is SGHRS and CDR2 is YFSETQ. CDR3 length equals 14 residues. Between the trimmed V and J ends, which lost 0 bases and 0 bases, there was a span of 4 bases. The entire variable domain, with the rest obtained from reference TRBV5-1 and TRBJ1-5, is as follows: KAGVTQTPRYLIKTRGQQVTLSCSPISGHRSVSWYQQTPGQGLQFLFEYFSETQRNKGNFPGRFSGRQFSNSRSEMNVSTLELGDSALYLCASSLEHSNQPQHFGDGTRLSIL.

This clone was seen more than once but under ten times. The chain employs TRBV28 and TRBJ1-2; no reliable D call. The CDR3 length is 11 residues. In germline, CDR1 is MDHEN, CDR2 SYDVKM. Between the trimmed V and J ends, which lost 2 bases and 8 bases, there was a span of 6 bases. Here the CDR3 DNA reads TGTGCCAGCAGTTTAGAGCGAGGCTACACCTTC. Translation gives CASSLERGYTF.

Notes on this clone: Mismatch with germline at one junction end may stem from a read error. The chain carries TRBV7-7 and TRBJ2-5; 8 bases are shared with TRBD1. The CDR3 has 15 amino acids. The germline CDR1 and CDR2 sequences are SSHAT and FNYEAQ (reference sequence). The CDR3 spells CASSSLDRGQETQYF. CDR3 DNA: TGTGCTAGCAGCTCTCTCGACAGGGGTCAAGAGACCCAGTACTTC.

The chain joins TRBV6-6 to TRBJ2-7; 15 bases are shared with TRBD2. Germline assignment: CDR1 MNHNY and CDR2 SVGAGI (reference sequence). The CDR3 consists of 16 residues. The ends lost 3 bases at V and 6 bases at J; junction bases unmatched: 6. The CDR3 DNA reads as TGTGCCAGCAGTTATCCTCCGGGACTAGCGGGAGGCGAGCAGTACTTC. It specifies CASSYPPGLAGGEQYF.

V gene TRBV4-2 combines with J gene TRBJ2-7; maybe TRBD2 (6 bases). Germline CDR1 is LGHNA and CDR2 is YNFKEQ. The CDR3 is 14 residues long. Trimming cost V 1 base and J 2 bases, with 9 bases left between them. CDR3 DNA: TGTGCCAGCAGCCAAGGGCGGGGTCCCTACGAGCAGTACTTC. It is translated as CASSQGRGPYEQYF.

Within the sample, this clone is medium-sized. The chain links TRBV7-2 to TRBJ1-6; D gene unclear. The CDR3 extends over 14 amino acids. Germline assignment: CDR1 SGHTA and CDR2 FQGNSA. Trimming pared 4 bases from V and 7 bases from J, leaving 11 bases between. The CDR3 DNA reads TGTGCCAGCAGCTCCCGCTTCGGGAATTCACCCCTCCACTTT. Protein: CASSSRFGNSPLHF.

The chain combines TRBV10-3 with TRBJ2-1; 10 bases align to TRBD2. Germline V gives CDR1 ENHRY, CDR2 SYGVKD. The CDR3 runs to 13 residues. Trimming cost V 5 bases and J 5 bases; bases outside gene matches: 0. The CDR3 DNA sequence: TGTGCCATCAGTAGCGGGGGGGACAATGAGCAGTTCTTC. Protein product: CAISSGGDNEQFF.

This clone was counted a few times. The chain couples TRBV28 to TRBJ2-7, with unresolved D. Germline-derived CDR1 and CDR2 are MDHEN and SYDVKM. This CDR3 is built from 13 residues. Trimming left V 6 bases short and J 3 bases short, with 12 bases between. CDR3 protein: CASSLGSFYEQYF. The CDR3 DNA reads TGTGCCAGCAGCCTAGGGTCTTTCTACGAGCAGTACTTC.